Each of the 28 T cell receptor beta chains below was sequenced from the same sample in a study of blood T cell repertoires in COVID-19 (TCRdb year 2020). Preparation of the library involved the immunoSEQ multiplex PCR assay. TCRdb retrieved this table from immuneACCESS and kept in-frame rearrangements only. Not all clones are present; in checked studies, unresolved V genes account for under half, and no reason is known for the remainder. Across this sample there are 130,000 or so clones, with 75% to 85% seen only once. Around 18% of the sample rests with the top ten. Sequenced: peripheral blood. These receptors were obtained from an elderly man with acute or convalescent COVID-19.

V and J are TRBV5-5 and TRBJ2-2, with D maybe TRBD2 (6 bases). This CDR3 contains 15 residues. The ends were cut back, 4 bases at V and 0 bases at J, with 10 bases in the middle. The germline V gene encodes CDR1 SGHKS and CDR2 YYEKEE (reference sequence). In DNA form, the CDR3 reads TGTGCCAGCAGCCCCCCGGGAGCGAACACCGGGGAGCTGTTTTTT. Protein sequence: CASSPPGANTGELFF.

J is TRBJ2-2 and V is TRBV7-2, with a weak D call TRBD2 (5 bases). The length of the CDR3 is 15 residues. Trimming took 5 bases from V and 3 from J, leaving 13 bases between them. CDR1 and CDR2 (germline): SGHTA, FQGNSA. CDR3: CASSPEALYTGELFF. The DNA of the CDR3 is TGTGCCAGCAGCCCGGAGGCTCTCTACACCGGGGAGCTGTTTTTT. The complete variable domain, with remaining parts taken from reference TRBV7-2 and TRBJ2-2, reads GAGVSQSPSNKVTEKGKDVELRCDPISGHTALYWYRQSLGQGLEFLIYFQGNSAPDKSGLPSDRFSAERTGGSVSTLTIQRTQQEDSAVYLCASSPEALYTGELFFGEGSRLTVL.

This chain joins TRBV19 and TRBJ1-1; D is unresolved. Trimming took 2 bases from V and 4 from J, leaving 23 bases between them. Germline values: CDR1 LNHDA, CDR2 SQIVND (reference sequence). There are 18 residues in the CDR3. As DNA, the CDR3 is TGTGCCAGTAGTATAAGTTGGGTCAGGAGGGTTCGCGGCACTGAAGCTTTCTTT. This codes for CASSISWVRRVRGTEAFF.

The chain combines TRBV28 with TRBJ2-5, with 7 bases identical to TRBD1. The CDR3 sequence is 15 residues long. V was clipped by 3 bases and J by 3 bases; unmatched bases: 7. The V gene's germline CDR1 is MDHEN and CDR2 SYDVKM. The CDR3 loop is CASSLIRDRKETQYF. DNA for the CDR3: TGTGCCAGCAGTTTGATCCGGGACAGAAAAGAGACCCAGTACTTC.

The chain carries TRBV3-1 (or the pseudogene TRBV3-2) and TRBJ1-5, with 8 nucleotides matching TRBD1. CDR1 LGHDT and CDR2 YNNKEL come from the germline V gene (reference sequence). The CDR3 is 15 residues long. V was pared by 1 base and J by 10 bases, with 9 bases of the junction left unmatched. Here the CDR3 reads CASSQGTGPSFPQHF. The DNA for the CDR3 is TGTGCCAGCAGCCAAGGGACAGGGCCCTCTTTTCCCCAGCATTTT.

This rearrangement joins TRBV6-4 to TRBJ1-2, with 9 bases that match TRBD1. This CDR3 spans 14 amino acids. V dropped 5 bases and J dropped 5; count of bases not matched to a gene: 6. Germline CDR1 MRHNA, CDR2 SNTAGT. The CDR3 nucleotides are TGTGCCAGCAGTAATTTACAGGGGGCATATGGCTACACCTTC. Amino acids: CASSNLQGAYGYTF.

Here the CDR3 reads CASRTRGHTGELFF. The CDR3, as DNA: TGTGCCAGCAGGACCAGGGGGCACACCGGGGAGCTGTTTTTT. The V gene is TRBV2, the J gene TRBJ2-2; 8 bases map to TRBD1. Germline CDR1 is SNHLY and CDR2 is FYNNEI. Trimming cost V 6 bases and J 3 bases; bases outside gene matches: 3. CDR3 length: 14 amino acids.

This clone has a count of ten or more. The V and J genes are TRBV28 and TRBJ2-3, with 11 nucleotides matching TRBD2. The CDR3 totals 15 residues. Trimming cost V 6 bases and J 3 bases; bases outside gene matches: 5. Per the germline V gene, CDR1 is MDHEN and CDR2 is SYDVKM. The CDR3 is CASSDRTSGTDTQYF. Here the CDR3 DNA reads TGTGCCAGCAGCGACAGGACTAGCGGGACAGATACGCAGTATTTT.

The J gene is TRBJ2-3, the V gene TRBV3-1 (or the pseudogene TRBV3-2); perhaps TRBD1 as D (6 bases). The CDR3 is 14 amino acids. The germline V and J ends were trimmed by 2 bases and 2 bases, with 8 bases remaining between them. Germline loops: CDR1 LGHDT, CDR2 YNNKEL (reference sequence). The CDR3 spells CASSQTGTTDTQYF. For the CDR3, the DNA is TGTGCCAGCAGCCAAACAGGGACCACAGATACGCAGTATTTT.

V is TRBV6-5 and J is TRBJ1-6; D might be TRBD1 (5 bases). Germline values: CDR1 MNHEY, CDR2 SVGAGI. Trimming shortened V by 2 bases and J by 8 bases, and 13 bases separated the two germline ends. This CDR3 spans 15 amino acids. In DNA form, the CDR3 reads TGTGCCAGCAGTTACGTCGGGGGGGAGGATTCACCCCTCCACTTT. It specifies CASSYVGGEDSPLHF.

This chain's CDR3 is CASRANNQPQHF. The DNA of the CDR3 is TGTGCCAGCAGGGCAAATAATCAGCCCCAGCATTTT. V and J are TRBV6-5 and TRBJ1-5; D ambiguous. Trimming left V 6 bases short and J 4 bases short, with 7 bases between. This CDR3 has 12 amino acids. Per the germline V gene, CDR1 is MNHEY and CDR2 is SVGAGI.

The chain is built from TRBV12-3 or TRBV12-4 and TRBJ1-2; D not certain. CDR3 size: 11 residues. Trimming left V 7 bases short and J 7 bases short, with 10 bases between. The CDR3 reads CASTLRGGYTF. The CDR3 coding sequence is TGTGCCAGCACCCTACGGGGTGGCTACACCTTC.

This chain connects TRBV5-1 to TRBJ1-5, with a possible D match to TRBD1 (5 bases). V dropped 1 base and J dropped 2 bases, with 7 bases sitting between them. Germline V gene lookup returns CDR1 SGHRS and CDR2 YFSETQ. The CDR3 is 14 amino acids. CDR3 residues: CASSLTGRNQPQHF. CDR3 in DNA: TGCGCCAGCAGCTTGACAGGTCGCAATCAGCCCCAGCATTTT.

The rearrangement links TRBV19 to TRBJ1-5, with 10 nucleotides matching TRBD1. The V gene end was trimmed by 5 bases and the J gene end by 3 bases; junction bases not matched to a gene: 10. Per the germline V gene, CDR1 is LNHDA and CDR2 is SQIVND (reference sequence). This CDR3 is 17 amino acids long. CDR3 sequence (DNA): TGTGCCAGTAGTTCGCAGACAGGGGGCCCTTTCAATCAGCCCCAGCATTTT. Encoded protein: CASSSQTGGPFNQPQHF. The variable domain in full, completed from reference TRBV19 and TRBJ1-5, reads DGGITQSPKYLFRKEGQNVTLSCEQNLNHDAMYWYRQDPGQGLRLIYYSQIVNDFQKGDIAEGYSVSREKKESFPLTVTSAQKNPTAFYLCASSSQTGGPFNQPQHFGDGTRLSIL.

The V and J genes are TRBV7-8 and TRBJ2-7, with 7 bases lining up with TRBD2. The J segment lost 3 bases and the V segment lost 1 base, leaving 3 bases of the junction unmatched. The CDR3 is 14 amino acids. Germline loops: CDR1 SGHVS, CDR2 FQNEAQ. The CDR3 DNA follows: TGTGCCAGCAGCTTAGGATGGGGGGGCTACGAGCAGTACTTC. Translating it yields CASSLGWGGYEQYF. Variable domain in full (rest from reference TRBV7-8 and TRBJ2-7): GAGVSQSPRYKVAKRGQDVALRCDPISGHVSLFWYQQALGQGPEFLTYFQNEAQLDKSGLPSDRFFAERPEGSVSTLKIQRTQQEDSAVYLCASSLGWGGYEQYFGPGTRLTVT.

V is TRBV7-3 and J is TRBJ2-3; D possibly corresponds to TRBD2 (7 bases). The CDR3 has 15 residues. V shed 4 bases and J shed 5 bases, with 16 bases lying between them. Germline V gene data show CDR1 as SGHTA and CDR2 as FQGTGA. The CDR3 loop is CASSSGGLAGDTQYF. The CDR3 DNA sequence: TGTGCCAGCAGCTCCGGGGGGCTAGCTGGAGATACGCAGTATTTT.

This chain joins TRBV6-2 or TRBV6-3 and TRBJ1-1; 9 nucleotides match TRBD1. The germline CDR1 and CDR2 sequences are MNHEY and SVGEGT. This CDR3 spans 16 amino acids. The junction had 6 bases not matched to a gene; V was cut back by 4 bases and J by 0 bases. CDR3 residues: CASSSPGQGLNTEAFF. The CDR3 region has the DNA TGTGCCAGCAGTTCCCCGGGACAGGGCCTGAACACTGAAGCTTTCTTT.

The V call is TRBV27, the J call TRBJ2-3, with TRBD2 identical over 11 bases. J was trimmed by 2 bases and V by 5 bases; bases with no gene match: 3. The length of the CDR3 is 15 residues. The germline CDR1 and CDR2 sequences are MNHEY and SMNVEV (reference sequence). In DNA form, the CDR3 reads TGTGCCAGCAGTACACTAGCGGGGGACACAGATACGCAGTATTTT. Protein: CASSTLAGDTDTQYF.

Of note for this clone: The same CDR3 also results from other DNA sequences found in this sample. V gene TRBV2 combines with J gene TRBJ1-4, with 7 bases lining up with TRBD1. J lost 8 bases, V lost 4 bases, and 4 bases had no gene match. The CDR3 has 13 amino acids. Germline V gene data show CDR1 as SNHLY and CDR2 as FYNNEI. CDR3 DNA sequence: TGTGCCAGCAGTGGACAGGGTTGGGAAAAACTGTTTTTT. Translation: CASSGQGWEKLFF.

This chain connects TRBV2 to TRBJ2-7; 9 nucleotides match TRBD1. CDR3 length equals 14 residues. CDR1 and CDR2 from the germline V gene are SNHLY and FYNNEI. Trimming removed 6 bases from V and 6 bases from J; junction bases left unmatched: 9. The CDR3 DNA follows: TGTGCCAGCAGACACCGGGACAGGGCTTCCGAGCAGTACTTC. Amino acids: CASRHRDRASEQYF.

J is TRBJ2-7 and V is TRBV7-8; maybe TRBD2 (5 bases). Trimming cost V 5 bases and J 3 bases, with 14 bases left between them. CDR3 length: 14 residues. The V gene's germline CDR1 is SGHVS and CDR2 FQNEAQ. CDR3 nucleotides: TGTGCCAGCAGCCTCGGTCGGGGAAACTACGAGCAGTACTTC. It is translated as CASSLGRGNYEQYF.

J is TRBJ2-2 and V is TRBV5-1, with D possibly TRBD2 on 6 matching bases. Germline V lookup: CDR1 SGHRS, CDR2 YFSETQ. V lost 4 bases, J lost 7 bases, and 20 bases lay in between. The CDR3 has 16 residues. The CDR3 loop is CASSPGLIVGSGELFF. CDR3 nucleotides: TGCGCCAGCAGCCCGGGACTGATTGTAGGTAGCGGGGAGCTGTTTTTT.

This clone was picked up many times. V gene TRBV9 combines with J gene TRBJ1-2, with D unclear. The CDR3 spans 13 residues. V shed 1 base and J shed 6 bases, with 10 bases lying between them. From germline, CDR1 is SGDLS and CDR2 YYNGEE. In DNA form, the CDR3 reads TGTGCCAGCAGCGTATCAGTTCAGAATGGCTACACCTTC. It is translated as CASSVSVQNGYTF.

This chain links TRBV5-6 with TRBJ2-5, with 11 bases aligning to TRBD2. From germline, CDR1 is SGHDT and CDR2 YYEEEE. After removal of 1 base from V and 7 bases from J, the junction contained 9 bases not matched to a gene. The CDR3 totals 16 residues. CDR3 sequence: CASSLPSGGISGTQYF. For the CDR3, the DNA is TGTGCCAGCAGCTTGCCTAGCGGGGGGATCTCGGGGACCCAGTACTTC.

The chain carries TRBV19 and TRBJ2-7; a possible D gene is TRBD2 (5 bases). Germline lookup yields CDR1 LNHDA and CDR2 SQIVND (reference sequence). The V end lost 3 bases, the J end lost 2 bases, and 14 bases lay between the germline ends. The CDR3 length is 15 residues. Here the CDR3 DNA reads TGTGCCAGTAGTATCGGGAAAGCGATTACCTACGAGCAGTACTTC. Protein: CASSIGKAITYEQYF. Combining the CDR3 with reference TRBV19 and TRBJ2-7 gives the whole variable domain DGGITQSPKYLFRKEGQNVTLSCEQNLNHDAMYWYRQDPGQGLRLIYYSQIVNDFQKGDIAEGYSVSREKKESFPLTVTSAQKNPTAFYLCASSIGKAITYEQYFGPGTRLTVT.

The chain is built from TRBV5-1 and TRBJ1-3; 12 positions match TRBD1. CDR3 size: 15 residues. The germline gives CDR1 SGHRS, CDR2 YFSETQ. Trimming at V came to 4 bases and at J to 4 bases, leaving 3 bases not matched to a gene. The CDR3 loop is CASSKGTGGGNTIYF. The CDR3 region has the DNA TGCGCCAGCAGCAAAGGGACAGGGGGCGGAAACACCATATATTTT. The whole variable domain, remainder taken from reference TRBV5-1 and TRBJ1-3, is KAGVTQTPRYLIKTRGQQVTLSCSPISGHRSVSWYQQTPGQGLQFLFEYFSETQRNKGNFPGRFSGRQFSNSRSEMNVSTLELGDSALYLCASSKGTGGGNTIYFGEGSWLTVV.

The J gene is TRBJ1-6, the V gene TRBV2, with a tentative D call TRBD1 (6 bases). This CDR3 is 13 amino acids long. V lost 4 bases, J lost 9 bases, and 10 bases lay in between. Germline-derived CDR1 and CDR2 are SNHLY and FYNNEI. The CDR3 DNA sequence: TGTGCCAGCAGTGCAGGGGTTAGTTCACCCCTCCACTTT. Translating it yields CASSAGVSSPLHF.

The J gene is TRBJ1-1, the V gene TRBV2; 7 positions match TRBD1. The J segment lost 0 bases and the V segment lost 6 bases, leaving 4 bases of the junction unmatched. This CDR3 is built from 14 residues. Germline V gene lookup returns CDR1 SNHLY and CDR2 FYNNEI. The CDR3 DNA reads TGTGCCAGCAGGGAACAGGGGATGAACACTGAAGCTTTCTTT. Protein sequence: CASREQGMNTEAFF.